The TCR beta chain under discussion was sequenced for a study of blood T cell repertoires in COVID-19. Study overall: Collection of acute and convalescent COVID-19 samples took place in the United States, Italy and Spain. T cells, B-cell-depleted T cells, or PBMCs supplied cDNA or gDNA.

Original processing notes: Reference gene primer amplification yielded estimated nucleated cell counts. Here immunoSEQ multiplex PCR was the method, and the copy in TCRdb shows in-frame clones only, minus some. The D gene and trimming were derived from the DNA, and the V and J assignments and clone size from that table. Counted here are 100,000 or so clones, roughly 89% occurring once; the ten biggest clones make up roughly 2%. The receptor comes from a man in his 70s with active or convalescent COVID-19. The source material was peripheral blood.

The CDR3, as DNA: TGCGCCAGCAGCTTAGCAGGTAACTACGAGCAGTACTTC. It yields the protein CASSLAGNYEQYF. This chain uses TRBV5-1 with TRBJ2-7; no clear D. This CDR3 region has 13 residues. Germline V gene sequence: CDR1 SGHRS, CDR2 YFSETQ. The V end was cut by 2 bases, the J end by 3 bases, with 9 bases between. The complete variable domain, with remaining parts taken from reference TRBV5-1 and TRBJ2-7, reads KAGVTQTPRYLIKTRGQQVTLSCSPISGHRSVSWYQQTPGQGLQFLFEYFSETQRNKGNFPGRFSGRQFSNSRSEMNVSTLELGDSALYLCASSLAGNYEQYFGPGTRLTVT.